One TCR beta chain is described in this entry. Its binding antigen is unknown. Base qualities are not at hand, and no much larger clone is one base apart. This record belongs to a study of radiation and T cells in renal cell carcinoma (dated by TCRdb to 2018 to 2020). About the full investigation: A total of approximately 53 samples underwent TCR beta sequencing, made up of some 26 tumors and roughly 27 peripheral blood samples. The final blood draw was performed at 4 weeks after radiation, at the same time as nephrectomy. A total of about 4 million unique CDR3 nucleotide sequences, encoding 2.5 million to 3 million unique CDR3 amino acid sequences, were found across all 53 samples.

The immunoSEQ kit was used, according to the manufacturer's recommendations, to generate TCR beta libraries from genomic DNA. For library preparation, a first multiplex PCR was performed with proprietary primers, followed by a second PCR in which unique barcodes were added, and bead cleanups were performed after each round. Each sample batch included a kit-provided positive control reaction and a negative control reaction. The final libraries were assessed on an Agilent 4200 TapeStation D1000 ScreenTape, pooled by volume, and quantified by qPCR. Sequencing was performed on an Illumina NextSeq500 with a MidOutput 150-cycle cartridge, and 156 Read1 and 15 Index1 cycles were run with kit custom primers. The pooled library was loaded at 0.9 to 1 pM, with an approximately 20% PhiX control spiked in. In the source study's methods: Vendor-processed data were analyzed in R, with a clonotype defined as all T cells sharing the same CDR3 nucleotide sequence. For clone abundance analyses, frequencies were normalized to the 10,000 most abundant clones per sample. Public T cell clones, averaging fewer than five per sample, were removed before analysis. An abundance difference of at least 32-fold between compartments was the criterion for calling clonotypes tumor-enriched or baseline blood-enriched. A beta-binomial differential abundance model was used to identify clonotypes that were expanded or contracted between blood time points. The Baroni-Urbani and Buser coefficient was used to measure tumor-blood repertoire similarity, and groups were compared with two-tailed Wilcoxon tests in R. The table comes from immuneACCESS by way of TCRdb, which keeps in-frame sequences with V and J called. Part of the clones is missing from these tables; in studies checked, under half for an unresolved V gene and the rest for unknown reasons. That table supplies the V and J calls and clone size; D and trimming were determined from the DNA. The sample table contains some 150,000 clones; only one count was recorded for 75% to 90% of them. Less than 20% of the sample belongs to the ten largest clones.

The CDR3 numbers 11 residues from cysteine through phenylalanine. The retained sequence is limited to the CDR3, 33 bases, with the frame set at the first base. V sheds 4 bases and J sheds 12 bases, leaving 10 bases between their ends. The CDR1 and CDR2 encoded by the germline V gene (reference sequence) are GTSNPN and SVGIG. What the work shows at the level of the full study, not this receptor alone: Because no pretreatment tumor biopsies were available, whether clonotypes were present in the tumor at baseline could not be determined. Top tumor clonotypes rose in blood from baseline to 2 weeks post-radiation, then contracted by 4 weeks, suggesting transient expansion of tumor-resident clones. Blood repertoire dynamics were not followed beyond 4 weeks after treatment. With a single-armed trial design, the study had no way to address how radiation dose or scheduling affects the TCR repertoire.

This specimen's time point label, interpreted: blood 4 weeks post-SBRT, at nephrectomy. Per the publication, the treatment or condition label means: 15 Gy SBRT to primary tumor, nephrectomy 4 weeks later. Samples were obtained from a clinical trial, in which 15 Gy stereotactic body radiation therapy was delivered to primary renal cell carcinomas and nephrectomy was performed 4 weeks later. To follow tumor-enriched clonotypes, peripheral blood was collected serially from radiation-treated patients at baseline and again at 2 weeks and 4 weeks after SBRT. All patients had renal cell carcinoma with clear cell pathology. Genomic DNA for TCR sequencing was prepared using the QIAamp DNA Blood Mini Kit (Qiagen). Samples were included in the analyses only if all quality control checks were passed.

The V and J segments used are TRBV30 and TRBJ1-6, with the D gene not confidently named. Source: blood, taken from a patient whose treatment included radiotherapy and nephrectomy. The clonotype comes from a woman between 50 and 59 years old with renal cell carcinoma. At the DNA level, the sequence is TGTGCCTGGACCGGAATAGGACCCCTCCACTTT. It translates to CAWTGIGPLHF.